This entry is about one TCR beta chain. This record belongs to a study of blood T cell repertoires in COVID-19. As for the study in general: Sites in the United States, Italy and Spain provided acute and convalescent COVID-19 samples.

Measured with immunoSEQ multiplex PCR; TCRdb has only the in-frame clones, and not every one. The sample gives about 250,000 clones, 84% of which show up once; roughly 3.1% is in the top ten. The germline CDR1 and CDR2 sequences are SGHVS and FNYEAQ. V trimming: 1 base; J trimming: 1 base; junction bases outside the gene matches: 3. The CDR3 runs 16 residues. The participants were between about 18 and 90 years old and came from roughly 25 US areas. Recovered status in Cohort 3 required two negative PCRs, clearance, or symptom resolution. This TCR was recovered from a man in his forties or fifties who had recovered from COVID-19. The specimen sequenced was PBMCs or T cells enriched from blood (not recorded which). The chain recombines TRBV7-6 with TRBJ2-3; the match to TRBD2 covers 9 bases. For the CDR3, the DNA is TGTGCCAGCAGCTTAGGCGGGGGGGCTGGCACAGATACGCAGTATTTT. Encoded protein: CASSLGGGAGTDTQYF.